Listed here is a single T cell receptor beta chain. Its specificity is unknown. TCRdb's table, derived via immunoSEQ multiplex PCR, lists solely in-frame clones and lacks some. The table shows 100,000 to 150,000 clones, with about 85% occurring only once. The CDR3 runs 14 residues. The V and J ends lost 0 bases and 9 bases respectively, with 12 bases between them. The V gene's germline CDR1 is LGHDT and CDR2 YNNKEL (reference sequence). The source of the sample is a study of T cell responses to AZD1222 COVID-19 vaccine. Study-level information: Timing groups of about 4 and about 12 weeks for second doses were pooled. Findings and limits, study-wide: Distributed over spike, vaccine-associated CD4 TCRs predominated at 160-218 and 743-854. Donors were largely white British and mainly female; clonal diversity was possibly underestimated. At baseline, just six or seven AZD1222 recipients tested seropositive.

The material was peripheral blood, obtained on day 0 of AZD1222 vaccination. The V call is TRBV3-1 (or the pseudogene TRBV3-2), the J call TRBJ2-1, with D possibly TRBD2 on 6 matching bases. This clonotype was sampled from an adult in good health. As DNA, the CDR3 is TGTGCCAGCAGCCAAGATATTGGGGGAGGTGAGCAGTTCTTC. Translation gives CASSQDIGGGEQFF.